A single TCR beta chain is shown here with its context. The repertoire was sequenced with immunoSEQ multiplex PCR; TCRdb's copy has only in-frame clones and lacks some. The sample yields approximately 240,000 clones, about nine tenths seen once. The sample belongs to a study of blood T cell repertoires in COVID-19. Across the whole study: T cells, B-cell-depleted T cells, or PBMCs provided the cDNA or gDNA that served as material.

V was clipped by 5 bases and J by 6 bases; unmatched bases: 8. Germline loops: CDR1 SGHAT, CDR2 FQNNGV. The CDR3 spans 15 residues. Cohorts were based on clinical histories the participants reported. J is TRBJ2-7 and V is TRBV11-2; 12 bases are a match to TRBD1. The specimen was PBMCs or T cells enriched from blood (not recorded which). This TCR was recovered from a woman in her 30s with acute COVID-19. CDR3 loop: CASSRAGTGGPEQYF. In nucleotides, the CDR3 is TGTGCCAGCAGCCGCGCCGGGACAGGGGGCCCCGAGCAGTACTTC.